This T cell receptor beta chain emerged from a study of blood T cells in healthy people across ages. Alongside a J-beta primer mix, a sample-barcoded 5' primer served in a second PCR lasting 7 to 11 cycles. MiXCR, applied by TCRdb to the 5' RACE reads, yields one record per CDR3 protein. The data contain about 1.8 million distinct CDR3 sequences, around 50% of them singletons. This CDR3 comprises 13 residues. Germline V gene lookup returns CDR1 SGHRS and CDR2 YFSETQ. With 3 bases clipped from V and 5 bases from J, the junction kept 4 bases outside the gene matches. The study drew donors from healthy Caucasian individuals in Russia aged about 6 to 100.

Input material: blood. This receptor was obtained from a woman in her thirties or forties in good health. The chain joins TRBV5-1 to TRBJ2-5, with 7 bases aligning to TRBD1. Here the CDR3 DNA reads TGCGCCAGCAGCTCGACAGGGATTGAGACCCAGTACTTC. Protein sequence: CASSSTGIETQYF.